This TCR beta chain was captured by sequencing in a study of graft-versus-host responses after intestinal transplantation. Study summary: Among the recipients, all got anti-thymocyte globulin induction and then tacrolimus and steroids for about 3 years.

From germline, CDR1 is MNHEY and CDR2 SMNVEV (reference sequence). The CDR3 covers 16 residues. Trimming took 5 bases from V and 5 from J; bases not matched to a gene: 9. General observations from the study: Allografts of one patient group, those with graft-donor T cell macrochimerism, had high graft-versus-host to host-versus-graft clonal ratios. The highest levels of circulating GvH clones went along with early declines in HvG clones after transplant.

As to this clone: What it recognizes is unknown.

Profiling relied on immunoSEQ multiplex PCR, and the TCRdb table lists in-frame clones only, not all of them. Among about 70,000 clones listed, nearly 90% were seen once. This TCR was sampled from a human donor who was the organ donor for an intestinal transplant. This chain uses TRBV27 with TRBJ2-7; 13 nucleotides agree with TRBD2. The starting material was unstimulated CD8+ T cells sorted from spleen or lymph node cells, obtained before transplant. The CDR3 DNA sequence: TGTGCCAGCAGTCCACTCGGACTAGCGGGGGCTAACGAGCAGTACGTC. This codes for CASSPLGLAGANEQYV.